Listed here are 32 T cell receptor beta chains from one sample, sequenced in a study of T-cell reconstitution after alpha-beta-depleted transplantation in children. Preparation of the TCRbeta library used unique molecular identifiers. One entry per CDR3 protein results from TCRdb running MiXCR on the PCR reads. The repertoire holds hundreds of thousands of distinct CDR3 sequences, with about a tenth as singletons. The sequenced sample was PBMCs from the stem cell graft donor, obtained from the stem cell graft. The receptors originated from a human donor who donated a stem cell graft to a child with SCID.

This clonotype was observed many times. The rearrangement links TRBV3-1 to TRBJ1-2, with D possibly TRBD1 on 5 matching bases. CDR3 size: 14 residues. Trimming stripped 3 bases from V and 4 bases from J, with 12 bases between. Looked up from germline, CDR1 is LGHDT and CDR2 is YNNKEL (reference sequence). The CDR3, as DNA: TGTGCCAGCAGCCACCTGGGGACTCCCTATGGCTACACCTTC. Its protein is CASSHLGTPYGYTF.

The table lists this clonotype with many counts. The chain employs TRBV20-1 and TRBJ1-1; no reliable D call. The germline V and J ends were trimmed by 6 bases and 0 bases, with 11 bases remaining between them. This CDR3 is 13 amino acids long. Germline CDR1 DFQATT, CDR2 SNEGSKA (reference sequence). CDR3 protein: CSALGPLNTEAFF. CDR3 in DNA: TGCAGTGCCTTAGGGCCTTTGAACACTGAAGCTTTCTTT.

This chain joins TRBV7-8 and TRBJ2-2; unclear D gene. With 5 bases removed from V and 6 bases from J, the gap between germline ends came to 22 bases. The CDR3 covers 17 residues. The germline V gene has CDR1 SGHVS and CDR2 FQNEAQ. The CDR3 loop is CASSPPPSAVSPGELFF. As DNA, the CDR3 is TGTGCCAGCAGCCCCCCACCCTCTGCCGTTTCCCCCGGGGAGCTGTTTTTT.

This clonotype turned up a few times. The chain joins TRBV9 to TRBJ1-1; D remains unclear. Trimming took 4 bases from V and 8 from J, leaving 6 bases between them. The CDR3 sequence is 10 residues long. Germline lookup yields CDR1 SGDLS and CDR2 YYNGEE. CDR3 DNA sequence: TGTGCCAGCAGCCCACGGGAAGCTTTCTTT. It encodes CASSPREAFF.

This clonotype was detected ten times or more. The chain has TRBV5-5 and TRBJ1-3, with D hard to call. V lost 0 bases and J 5 bases, leaving 15 bases between the germline ends. The CDR3 has 16 amino acids. Per the germline V gene, CDR1 is SGHKS and CDR2 is YYEKEE (reference sequence). The CDR3 DNA reads as TGTGCCAGCAGCTTGGAGGATAGGGATCTAAGAAACACCATATATTTT. Translated, it gives CASSLEDRDLRNTIYF.

This clonotype was recorded a few times. The genes are TRBV11-2 and TRBJ2-5; TRBD2 is a possible D gene (5 bases). The CDR3 runs to 15 residues. The germline CDR1 and CDR2 sequences are SGHAT and FQNNGV. V lost 2 bases to trimming and J lost 5 bases, with 15 bases between them. The CDR3 DNA is TGTGCCAGCAGCTTAAACGCAGAGGGTTGGGAGACCCAGTACTTC. It translates to CASSLNAEGWETQYF. Variable domain in full (rest from reference TRBV11-2 and TRBJ2-5): EAGVAQSPRYKIIEKRQSVAFWCNPISGHATLYWYQQILGQGPKLLIQFQNNGVVDDSQLPKDRFSAERLKGVDSTLKIQPAKLEDSAVYLCASSLNAEGWETQYFGPGTRLLVL.

This clonotype was recorded at least ten times. The V and J genes are TRBV4-2 and TRBJ2-5; TRBD1 is a possible D gene (5 bases). The CDR3 has 15 residues. V lost 1 base, J lost 4 bases, and 13 bases lay in between. Germline values: CDR1 LGHNA, CDR2 YNFKEQ. CDR3 region: CASSQAWAGLETQYF. The CDR3, as DNA: TGTGCCAGCAGCCAAGCTTGGGCAGGGTTAGAGACCCAGTACTTC.

This clonotype was seen a few times. The gene calls are TRBV10-3 and TRBJ2-3; perhaps TRBD1 as D (5 bases). V was cut by 7 bases and J by 2 bases, with 16 bases left in between. This CDR3 is 15 amino acids long. Germline CDR1 reads ENHRY; CDR2 reads SYGVKD. In DNA, the CDR3 is TGTGCCATCACCAAAACAGGTCCCTCCACAGATACGCAGTATTTT. Its protein product is CAITKTGPSTDTQYF.

This clonotype was counted at least ten times. CDR3 sequence reads: CSASGRGGADTQYF. For the CDR3, the DNA is TGCAGCGCTTCGGGGCGGGGGGGAGCAGATACGCAGTATTTT. The gene calls are TRBV20-1 and TRBJ2-3; TRBD2 matches at 9 bases. This CDR3 spans 14 amino acids. Germline V gene lookup returns CDR1 DFQATT and CDR2 SNEGSKA (reference sequence).

This clonotype was recorded a few times. The chain joins TRBV10-3 to TRBJ2-1, with D perhaps TRBD2 (6 bases). The CDR3 has 13 amino acids. V was shortened by 6 bases and J by 6 bases, with 12 bases between the two germline ends. The V gene's germline CDR1 is ENHRY and CDR2 SYGVKD. The DNA of the CDR3 is TGTGCCATCAGGGGCCGGGACTTCAATGAGCAGTTCTTC. Translated: CAIRGRDFNEQFF.

The chain employs TRBV6-1 and TRBJ1-6; 9 bases map to TRBD1. Germline CDR1 reads MNHNS; CDR2 reads SASEGT. After removal of 6 bases from V and 8 bases from J, the junction contained 11 bases not matched to a gene. There are 16 residues in the CDR3. The chain's CDR3 is CASSARSGQGDSPLHF. CDR3 DNA: TGTGCCAGCAGCGCACGCTCGGGACAGGGTGATTCACCCCTCCACTTT.

The chain recombines TRBV19 with TRBJ2-3; D not certain. The CDR3 is 15 residues long. Germline V CDR1 and CDR2: LNHDA, SQIVND (reference sequence). Trimming shortened V by 1 base and J by 4 bases, and 12 bases separated the two germline ends. In DNA form, the CDR3 reads TGTGCCAGTAGTATAGCGGTGGCTGGAGCAGATACGCAGTATTTT. This gives the protein CASSIAVAGADTQYF.

The V call is TRBV20-1, the J call TRBJ2-4; either TRBD1 or TRBD2 may fit D (7 bases each). V was shortened by 5 bases and J by 3 bases, with 17 bases between the two germline ends. Germline CDR1 is DFQATT and CDR2 is SNEGSKA (reference sequence). There are 15 residues in the CDR3. As DNA, the CDR3 is TGCAGTGCTGTGCAGGGGGGAGGGGGCAAAAACATTCAGTACTTC. Translated: CSAVQGGGGKNIQYF.

V usage is TRBV9 and J usage is TRBJ2-1; D unresolved. Germline lookup yields CDR1 SGDLS and CDR2 YYNGEE. V lost 0 bases to trimming and J lost 7 bases, with 11 bases between them. This CDR3 has 14 amino acids. CDR3 amino acids: CASSVALGGNEQFF. The CDR3 DNA is TGTGCCAGCAGCGTAGCTCTGGGTGGAAATGAGCAGTTCTTC.

This clonotype appeared a few times. The chain's CDR3 is CASSAVRGLSVDEQYF. In DNA form, the CDR3 reads TGCGCCAGCAGCGCTGTCAGGGGCCTCTCCGTGGACGAGCAGTACTTC. The chain uses TRBV5-1 and TRBJ2-7, with D possibly being TRBD1 (6 bases). Per the germline V gene, CDR1 is SGHRS and CDR2 is YFSETQ. The CDR3 is made up of 16 amino acids. V lost 4 bases, J lost 5 bases, and 22 bases lay in between.

The V and J genes are TRBV15 and TRBJ1-5, with D possibly being TRBD1 (6 bases). The germline gives CDR1 LNHNV, CDR2 YYDKDF (reference sequence). The CDR3 is 15 residues long. V lost 0 bases, J lost 3 bases, and 9 bases lay in between. Here the CDR3 DNA reads TGTGCCACCAGCAGAGATAGGGGGTACAATCAGCCCCAGCATTTT. It yields the protein CATSRDRGYNQPQHF.

The CDR3 sequence is CASSKLCGRGPSNTGELFF. The CDR3 DNA follows: TGTGCCAGCAGCAAACTCTGTGGCAGGGGGCCATCGAACACCGGGGAGCTGTTTTTT. V gene TRBV21-1 combines with J gene TRBJ2-2; TRBD1, the table's D call, was not compared with the DNA. TRBV21-1 is a pseudogene. The CDR3 is 19 residues long.

This clonotype was counted only a few times. The chain has TRBV6-1 and TRBJ2-2, with D possibly matching TRBD1 (6 bases). Germline CDR1 reads MNHNS; CDR2 reads SASEGT. The CDR3 length is 15 residues. V lost 8 bases and J 4 bases, leaving 17 bases between the germline ends. The CDR3 bases are TGTGCCAGCGGAATGATGGGGACACCCACCGGGGAGCTGTTTTTT. Translation gives CASGMMGTPTGELFF.

This clonotype occurred many times. The rearrangement uses TRBV10-1 and TRBJ1-1; D uncertain. V was cut by 3 bases and J by 1 base, with 6 bases left in between. Germline CDR1 WNHNN, CDR2 SYGVQD (reference sequence). This CDR3 spans 13 amino acids. CDR3 sequence: CASSDNWNTEAFF. In DNA, the CDR3 is TGCGCCAGCAGTGACAACTGGAACACTGAAGCTTTCTTT.

CDR3 bases: TGCAGCGTTGAAGATGGGTGGACTAGCGGGGGAACGCAGTATTTT. Its translation: CSVEDGWTSGGTQYF. This chain connects TRBV29-1 to TRBJ2-3, with TRBD2 identical over 13 bases. This CDR3 contains 15 residues. J was trimmed by 9 bases and V by 0 bases; bases with no gene match: 6. Germline assignment: CDR1 SQVTM and CDR2 ANQGSEA.

V and J are TRBV5-1 and TRBJ2-2; D is perhaps TRBD1 or TRBD2 (5 bases each). The CDR3 extends over 14 amino acids. The germline gives CDR1 SGHRS, CDR2 YFSETQ. Trimming pared 2 bases from V and 9 bases from J, leaving 14 bases between. CDR3 sequence (DNA): TGCGCCAGCAGCTTTACTTCCAGGGACCGGGAGCTGTTTTTT. It encodes CASSFTSRDRELFF.

This chain connects TRBV19 to TRBJ1-1; D ambiguous. There are 13 residues in the CDR3. Germline assignment: CDR1 LNHDA and CDR2 SQIVND (reference sequence). V lost 5 bases and J lost 5, with 12 bases in between. The CDR3 region is CASSVNHITEAFF. Here the CDR3 DNA reads TGTGCCAGTAGTGTAAACCACATAACTGAAGCTTTCTTT.

Of note for this clonotype: Possible read error: a much larger clone is one base away. CDR3 sequence reads: CASSSGQVATDTQYF. The CDR3 nucleotides read TGTGCCAGCAGCTCGGGACAGGTGGCAACAGATACGCAGTATTTT. This chain connects TRBV7-2 to TRBJ2-3; 8 bases are shared with TRBD1. CDR1 is SGHTA and CDR2 is FQGNSA in the germline V gene. Unmatched junction bases numbered 6, after V lost 4 bases and J lost 3 bases. The CDR3 covers 15 residues.

CDR3 amino acids: CSAPEEPGYTF. In DNA, the CDR3 is TGCAGTGCCCCCGAAGAGCCAGGCTACACCTTC. The V and J genes are TRBV20-1 and TRBJ1-2; D unresolved. CDR1 and CDR2 from the germline V gene are DFQATT and SNEGSKA (reference sequence). The CDR3 runs to 11 residues. V was trimmed by 6 bases and J by 8 bases, leaving 13 bases between them.

This clonotype was counted only a few times. This rearrangement joins TRBV7-8 to TRBJ2-7; 9 bases are a match to TRBD2. The junction had 6 bases not matched to a gene; V was cut back by 1 base and J by 2 bases. Looked up from germline, CDR1 is SGHVS and CDR2 is FQNEAQ. The CDR3 covers 16 residues. CDR3 region: CASSLGLAGVTYEQYF. The DNA for the CDR3 is TGTGCCAGCAGCTTAGGGTTAGCGGGGGTTACCTACGAGCAGTACTTC.

This clonotype was counted ten times or more. The rearrangement joins TRBV5-1 to TRBJ2-1; 8 nucleotides match TRBD1. The CDR3 covers 13 residues. Germline-derived CDR1 and CDR2 are SGHRS and YFSETQ. The V gene end was trimmed by 3 bases and the J gene end by 10 bases; junction bases not matched to a gene: 6. The CDR3 here is CASSSGQAREQFF. The DNA for the CDR3 is TGCGCCAGCAGCTCGGGACAGGCCCGGGAGCAGTTCTTC.

A few counts support this clonotype. The chain uses TRBV24-1 and TRBJ2-2; D uncertain. The CDR3 runs to 13 residues. Trimming pared 12 bases from V and 5 bases from J, leaving 15 bases between. Germline V CDR1 and CDR2: KGHDR, SFDVKD. Written as DNA, the CDR3 is TGTGCCGTCGGTGGCAGAAGGACCGGGGAGCTGTTTTTT. Translating it yields CAVGGRRTGELFF.

The chain's CDR3 is CASGTPDTQYF. CDR3 DNA sequence: TGTGCCAGTGGTACCCCAGATACGCAGTATTTT. The gene calls are TRBV6-5 and TRBJ2-3, with D unresolved. Germline V CDR1 and CDR2: MNHEY, SVGAGI. Trimming took 9 bases from V and 4 from J, leaving 8 bases between them. The CDR3 is 11 residues long.

This clonotype was seen more than once but under ten times. This chain uses TRBV7-2 with TRBJ2-3; D not certain. CDR3 length: 13 amino acids. Germline values: CDR1 SGHTA, CDR2 FQGNSA. The ends were cut back, 4 bases at V and 7 bases at J, with 12 bases in the middle. The CDR3 loop is CASSSPPSNTQYF. The CDR3 coding sequence is TGTGCCAGCAGCTCCCCCCCTTCGAATACGCAGTATTTT.

The chain joins TRBV6-5 to TRBJ2-2, with 8 bases matching TRBD1. Germline V gene lookup returns CDR1 MNHEY and CDR2 SVGAGI. V lost 5 bases to trimming and J lost 6 bases; unmatched junction nucleotides: 8. This CDR3 has 15 amino acids. Written as DNA, the CDR3 is TGTGCCAGCAGTCACGACAGGGGTTGGGCCGGGGAGCTGTTTTTT. Translated, it gives CASSHDRGWAGELFF.

The CDR3 protein is CASSLLVSGYEQYF. The CDR3 DNA follows: TGCGCCAGCAGCTTGTTGGTTAGCGGATACGAGCAGTACTTC. This chain uses TRBV5-1 with TRBJ2-7; tentative D call: TRBD2 (6 bases). CDR1 and CDR2 from the germline V gene are SGHRS and YFSETQ. Trimming cost V 1 base and J 4 bases, with 12 bases left between them. This CDR3 contains 14 residues.

This clonotype was counted many times. The chain is built from TRBV29-1 and TRBJ2-3; tentatively, D is TRBD2 (5 bases). The CDR3 sequence is 16 residues long. CDR1 SQVTM and CDR2 ANQGSEA come from the germline V gene. Trimming removed 4 bases at V and 0 bases at J, with 17 bases between. CDR3 sequence: CSVVGQGGSSTDTQYF. Here the CDR3 DNA reads TGCAGCGTTGTTGGCCAAGGAGGATCTAGCACAGATACGCAGTATTTT.